Following are 15 T cell receptor beta chains from one sample sequenced in a study of CD8 T cells in Susac syndrome. Random hexamers served to reverse transcribe roughly 0.5 to 1 ug RNA. TCRdb reprocessed the immunoSEQ multiplex PCR reads with MiXCR, giving one entry per CDR3 protein. The sample includes some 300,000 distinct CDR3 sequences, approximately 89% of them seen just once. Material for sequencing was CD8+ T cells from PBMCs. The receptors derive from a human donor with multiple sclerosis.

CDR3 region: CASSSEHYGYTF. Written as DNA, the CDR3 is TGTGCCAGCAGTTCGGAACACTATGGCTACACCTTC. V is TRBV28 and J is TRBJ1-2; D is unclear. This CDR3 has 12 amino acids. With 4 bases removed from V and 3 bases from J, the gap between germline ends came to 6 bases. CDR1 is MDHEN, CDR2 SYDVKM, per germline.

The chain employs TRBV19 and TRBJ1-2; no clear D gene. V was trimmed by 5 bases and J by 5 bases, leaving 12 bases between them. This CDR3 contains 13 residues. From germline, CDR1 is LNHDA and CDR2 SQIVND (reference sequence). The CDR3 is CASSFTTNYGYTF. CDR3 nucleotides: TGTGCCAGTAGTTTCACGACGAATTATGGCTACACCTTC. The full variable domain, rest sourced from reference TRBV19 and TRBJ1-2, is DGGITQSPKYLFRKEGQNVTLSCEQNLNHDAMYWYRQDPGQGLRLIYYSQIVNDFQKGDIAEGYSVSREKKESFPLTVTSAQKNPTAFYLCASSFTTNYGYTFGSGTRLTVV.

The chain's CDR3 is CASSLETGVSYEQYF. The CDR3, as DNA: TGCGCCAGCAGCTTGGAAACAGGGGTATCCTACGAGCAGTACTTC. The chain has TRBV5-1 and TRBJ2-7; the match to TRBD1 covers 7 bases. The CDR3 spans 15 residues. Per the germline V gene, CDR1 is SGHRS and CDR2 is YFSETQ. J gave up 1 base and V 0 bases, and 4 bases lay outside the gene matches.

The V gene is TRBV30, the J gene TRBJ1-3, with TRBD1 identical over 8 bases. This CDR3 comprises 13 residues. Per the germline V gene, CDR1 is GTSNPN and CDR2 is SVGIG (reference sequence). Trimming cost V 7 bases and J 3 bases; bases outside gene matches: 5. This CDR3 reads CASDRGYGNTIYF. The CDR3 bases are TGTGCCTCTGACAGGGGCTATGGAAACACCATATATTTT.

The count of this clonotype is one. The CDR3 region has the DNA TGCGCCAGCAGCCAAGCAATCGGAGAAGCTGCAACTAATGAAAAACTGTTTTTT. It translates to CASSQAIGEAATNEKLFF. This chain joins TRBV4-1 and TRBJ1-4; D gene uncertain. The length of the CDR3 is 18 residues. The V gene's germline CDR1 is MGHRA and CDR2 YSYEKL. Trimming removed 1 base from V and 0 bases from J, with 15 bases in between.

The rearrangement joins TRBV7-9 to TRBJ2-1; 9 bases map to TRBD1. From germline, CDR1 is SEHNR and CDR2 FQNEAQ (reference sequence). J gave up 10 bases and V 7 bases, and 8 bases lay outside the gene matches. The length of the CDR3 is 13 residues. In DNA, the CDR3 is TGTGCCAGCACCCACAGGGGGCCGGAGGAGCAGTTCTTC. Translated: CASTHRGPEEQFF.

The rearrangement uses TRBV7-9 and TRBJ2-7; TRBD1 matches 9 bases. The CDR3 sequence is 14 residues long. The V gene's germline CDR1 is SEHNR and CDR2 FQNEAQ (reference sequence). The ends lost 5 bases at V and 4 bases at J; junction bases unmatched: 6. CDR3 loop: CASSKRTGVYEQYF. The DNA of the CDR3 is TGTGCCAGCAGCAAAAGGACAGGGGTATACGAGCAGTACTTC.

The chain carries TRBV5-1 and TRBJ2-7, with 8 bases lining up with TRBD2. After removal of 3 bases from V and 4 bases from J, the junction contained 9 bases not matched to a gene. CDR1 is SGHRS, CDR2 YFSETQ, per germline. CDR3 length: 15 residues. The CDR3 loop reads CASSSGGVRAYEQYF. The CDR3 nucleotides are TGCGCCAGCAGCTCCGGGGGGGTCAGGGCGTACGAGCAGTACTTC.

The DNA for the CDR3 is TGCGCCAGCAGCCTGAGTAATACGTACACTGAAGCTTTCTTT. This encodes CASSLSNTYTEAFF. The V call is TRBV4-1, the J call TRBJ1-1, with unresolved D. CDR3 length: 14 amino acids. CDR1 MGHRA and CDR2 YSYEKL come from the germline V gene. Trimming took 4 bases from V and 3 from J, leaving 12 bases between them.

V and J are TRBV7-2 and TRBJ2-3, with 8 bases aligning to TRBD2. The CDR3 has 19 residues. The V segment lost 2 bases and the J segment 0 bases; nucleotides outside the gene matches: 13. Germline CDR1 is SGHTA and CDR2 is FQGNSA. CDR3 in DNA: TGTGCCAGCAGCTTATTGGTTAGCGGGGCGCACCCTAGCACAGATACGCAGTATTTT. This translates into CASSLLVSGAHPSTDTQYF.

This chain uses TRBV30 with TRBJ2-3, with 7 bases matching TRBD1. Germline V gene lookup returns CDR1 GTSNPN and CDR2 SVGIG (reference sequence). This CDR3 region has 13 residues. Trimming removed 0 bases from V and 6 bases from J; junction bases left unmatched: 3. This chain's CDR3 is CAWSVRDSDTQYF. As DNA, the CDR3 is TGTGCCTGGAGTGTACGGGACAGTGATACGCAGTATTTT.

Here the CDR3 DNA reads TGTGCCACTTGTGACCCGACAGACACAGATACGCAGTATTTT. Translated, it gives CATCDPTDTDTQYF. The rearrangement uses TRBV24-1 and TRBJ2-3; a weak D match, TRBD1 (5 bases). The V gene's germline CDR1 is KGHDR and CDR2 SFDVKD. Trimming removed 10 bases at V and 2 bases at J, with 15 bases between. The length of the CDR3 is 14 residues.

The gene calls are TRBV12-3 or TRBV12-4 and TRBJ2-3; TRBD2 matches 7 bases. V gave up 10 bases and J gave up 4 bases; unmatched junction bases: 8. This CDR3 comprises 13 residues. CDR3 nucleotides: TGTGCCACCCAGGCGGGAGAAGCAGATACGCAGTATTTT. Translation: CATQAGEADTQYF.

The V call is TRBV29-1, the J call TRBJ2-3; no definite D call. With 2 bases removed from V and 6 bases from J, the gap between germline ends came to 18 bases. CDR1 is SQVTM, CDR2 ANQGSEA, per germline. This CDR3 contains 15 residues. Here the CDR3 DNA reads TGCAGCGTTGAATCCCTGCTGGATCAACCCGATACGCAGTATTTT. Translated: CSVESLLDQPDTQYF.

The rearrangement joins TRBV27 to TRBJ1-1; 7 nucleotides align to TRBD1. From germline, CDR1 is MNHEY and CDR2 SMNVEV (reference sequence). J gave up 4 bases and V 5 bases, and 4 bases lay outside the gene matches. This CDR3 has 13 residues. The CDR3 loop is CASSPRGSTEAFF. The CDR3 DNA follows: TGTGCCAGCAGTCCCAGGGGGAGCACTGAAGCTTTCTTT.